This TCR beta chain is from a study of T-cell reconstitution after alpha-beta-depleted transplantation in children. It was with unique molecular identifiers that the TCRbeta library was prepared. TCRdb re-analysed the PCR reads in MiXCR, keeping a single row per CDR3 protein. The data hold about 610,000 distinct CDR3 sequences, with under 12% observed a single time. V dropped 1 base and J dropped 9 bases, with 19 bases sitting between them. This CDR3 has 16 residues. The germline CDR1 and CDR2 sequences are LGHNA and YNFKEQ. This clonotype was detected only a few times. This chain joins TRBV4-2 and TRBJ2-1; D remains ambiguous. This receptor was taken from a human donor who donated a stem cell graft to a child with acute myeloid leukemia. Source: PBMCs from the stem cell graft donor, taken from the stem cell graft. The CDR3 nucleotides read TGTGCCAGCAGCCAAGGACTCACGGCAACGAGGCGTGAGCAGTTCTTC. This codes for CASSQGLTATRREQFF.